This T cell receptor (beta chain) was recorded in a study of cytomegalovirus exposure and HLA in healthy donors. The PCR contained 60 Vbeta and 13 Jbeta primers. Libraries were prepared by immunoSEQ multiplex PCR; TCRdb keeps only in-frame clonotypes and omits some of them. The sample lists around 150,000 clones; approximately 65% were seen once. The V gene lost 0 bases and the J gene lost 3 bases, with 8 bases spanning the gap. Germline V gives CDR1 SEHNR, CDR2 FQNEAQ (reference sequence). The CDR3 covers 15 residues. Each donor was nominally healthy when sampled (though unrecorded immune exposures were likely).

The specimen was PBMCs. This clonotype originated in an older woman in good health and CMV-seronegative. The genes are TRBV7-9 and TRBJ2-2; D may be TRBD1 (5 bases). The CDR3 sequence is CASSLAGPDTGELFF. The CDR3 bases are TGTGCCAGCAGCTTAGCGGGGCCCGACACCGGGGAGCTGTTTTTT. Using reference TRBV7-9 and TRBJ2-2 for the parts outside the CDR3, the full variable domain is DTGVSQNPRHKITKRGQNVTFRCDPISEHNRLYWYRQTLGQGPEFLTYFQNEAQLEKSRLLSDRFSAERPKGSFSTLEIQRTEQGDSAMYLCASSLAGPDTGELFFGEGSRLTVL.